These 20 T cell receptor beta chains share one sample of origin, sequenced in a study of T-cell reconstitution after alpha-beta-depleted transplantation in children. Preparation of the TCRbeta library used unique molecular identifiers. TCRdb redid the calling of the PCR reads with MiXCR, one entry per CDR3 protein. The sample lists hundreds of thousands of distinct CDR3 sequences, about an eighth occurring once. This specimen was PBMCs, taken from the stem cell graft. Receptors originate from a human donor who donated a stem cell graft to a child with Fanconi anemia.

In this sample, this clonotype turned up a few times. The chain links TRBV4-3 to TRBJ1-1, with 8 bases lining up with TRBD1. The germline gives CDR1 LGHNA, CDR2 YSLEER. The CDR3 runs 20 residues. The J segment lost 2 bases and the V segment lost 0 bases, leaving 17 bases of the junction unmatched. As DNA, the CDR3 is TGCGCCAGCAGCCAAGACCCGCATCGGCAGGGGGCGAACGTTAACACTGAAGCTTTCTTT. Residues: CASSQDPHRQGANVNTEAFF.

This clonotype was found once. The chain couples TRBV2 to TRBJ2-3; D call uncertain. The CDR3 contains 12 residues. Trimming removed 6 bases from V and 6 bases from J, with 10 bases in between. From germline, CDR1 is SNHLY and CDR2 FYNNEI. DNA of the CDR3: TGTGCCAGCAGCGTACCCACGGATACGCAGTATTTT. It encodes CASSVPTDTQYF.

The CDR3 loop is CASSDQGNYQPQHF. The DNA of the CDR3 is TGTGCCAGCAGTGATCAGGGGAACTATCAGCCCCAGCATTTT. The J gene is TRBJ1-5, the V gene TRBV25-1; D possibly corresponds to TRBD1 (6 bases). With 3 bases removed from V and 5 bases from J, the gap between germline ends came to 11 bases. This CDR3 is 14 amino acids long. CDR1 MGHDK and CDR2 SYGVNS come from the germline V gene.

This clonotype was observed at least ten times. This rearrangement joins TRBV29-1 to TRBJ2-6; possibly TRBD2 for D (6 bases). Trimming cost V 4 bases and J 0 bases, with 13 bases left between them. Germline-derived CDR1 and CDR2 are SQVTM and ANQGSEA. This CDR3 has 16 residues. In DNA form, the CDR3 reads TGCAGCGTTGCTAGCGTATCCACCTCTGGGGCCAACGTCCTGACTTTC. Protein product: CSVASVSTSGANVLTF.

The chain combines TRBV7-2 with TRBJ1-1, with 11 bases aligning to TRBD1. Germline assignment: CDR1 SGHTA and CDR2 FQGNSA. This CDR3 is built from 16 residues. Trimming at V came to 0 bases and at J to 4 bases, leaving 4 bases not matched to a gene. CDR3 region: CASSLAGQGGITEAFF. The CDR3 coding sequence is TGTGCCAGCAGCTTAGCGGGACAGGGGGGCATCACTGAAGCTTTCTTT.

The J gene is TRBJ1-1, the V gene TRBV28; D gene ambiguous. Germline V gene sequence: CDR1 MDHEN, CDR2 SYDVKM. The CDR3 length is 11 residues. Trimming removed 5 bases at V and 13 bases at J, with 14 bases between. The CDR3 loop reads CASSIRREGFF. The CDR3 nucleotides are TGTGCCAGCAGTATAAGACGTGAGGGTTTCTTT. The variable domain in full, with the rest retrieved from reference TRBV28 and TRBJ1-1, is DVKVTQSSRYLVKRTGEKVFLECVQDMDHENMFWYRQDPGLGLRLIYFSYDVKMKEKGDIPEGYSVSREKKERFSLILESASTNQTSMYLCASSIRREGFFGQGTRLTVV.

This chain links TRBV2 with TRBJ2-5; maybe TRBD2 (5 bases). The V gene's germline CDR1 is SNHLY and CDR2 FYNNEI. This CDR3 region has 13 residues. Trimming left V 3 bases short and J 7 bases short, with 12 bases between. CDR3 region: CASSDAPRGTQYF. CDR3 coding DNA: TGTGCCAGCAGTGACGCTCCCCGGGGGACCCAGTACTTC.

This sequence joins TRBV5-1 and TRBJ1-1; 8 positions match TRBD1. Germline V gene data show CDR1 as SGHRS and CDR2 as YFSETQ. This CDR3 contains 16 residues. With 2 bases clipped from V and 1 base from J, the junction kept 7 bases outside the gene matches. CDR3 sequence reads: CASSFTSGTGNTEAFF. In nucleotides, the CDR3 is TGCGCCAGCAGCTTCACCTCCGGGACAGGGAACACTGAAGCTTTCTTT.

This clonotype occurred a few times. This chain connects TRBV9 to TRBJ2-1; perhaps D is TRBD1 or TRBD2 (5 bases each). Trimming removed 0 bases at V and 9 bases at J, with 10 bases between. This CDR3 is built from 13 residues. Germline loops: CDR1 SGDLS, CDR2 YYNGEE. The CDR3 here is CASSVGAGGEQFF. The CDR3 nucleotides are TGTGCCAGCAGCGTAGGAGCTGGGGGTGAGCAGTTCTTC. Filled out from reference TRBV9 and TRBJ2-1, the complete variable domain reads DSGVTQTPKHLITATGQRVTLRCSPRSGDLSVYWYQQSLDQGLQFLIQYYNGEERAKGNILERFSAQQFPDLHSELNLSSLELGDSALYFCASSVGAGGEQFFGPGTRLTVL.

This clonotype was detected ten times or more. CDR3 loop: CSTQGAGRRETQYF. As DNA, the CDR3 is TGCAGCACCCAGGGGGCAGGGAGGCGGGAGACCCAGTACTTC. V and J are TRBV29-1 and TRBJ2-5, with TRBD1 matching over 8 bases. V trimming: 8 bases; J trimming: 5 bases; junction bases outside the gene matches: 13. The germline gives CDR1 SQVTM, CDR2 ANQGSEA. CDR3 length: 14 amino acids.

Only a few counts were recorded for this clonotype. The chain combines TRBV6-5 with TRBJ1-5; unclear D gene. V lost 2 bases to trimming and J lost 6 bases, with 8 bases between them. Germline V gene lookup returns CDR1 MNHEY and CDR2 SVGAGI. The CDR3 consists of 13 residues. The CDR3 DNA sequence: TGTGCCAGCAGTTACGCCCCGGGTCAGCCCCAGCATTTT. Translating gives CASSYAPGQPQHF.

This clonotype was counted a few times. The rearrangement uses TRBV9 and TRBJ2-7; TRBD2 aligns across 11 bases. Germline CDR1 reads SGDLS; CDR2 reads YYNGEE. CDR3 length: 16 residues. The J segment lost 3 bases and the V segment lost 3 bases, leaving 8 bases of the junction unmatched. CDR3 in amino acids: CASSAGPGTSGYEQYF. The CDR3 DNA is TGTGCCAGCAGCGCGGGCCCTGGGACTAGCGGCTACGAGCAGTACTTC.

The sample holds many counts of this clonotype. The V and J genes are TRBV7-9 and TRBJ1-4; D unresolved. The germline V and J ends were trimmed by 1 base and 7 bases, with 1 base remaining between them. Per the germline V gene, CDR1 is SEHNR and CDR2 is FQNEAQ (reference sequence). The CDR3 spans 11 residues. CDR3 in amino acids: CASSLVEKLFF. The CDR3 region has the DNA TGTGCCAGCAGCTTAGTTGAAAAACTGTTTTTT.

This clonotype has ten or more counts. The genes are TRBV28 and TRBJ1-5; D gene unclear. The length of the CDR3 is 12 residues. The V and J ends lost 3 bases and 7 bases respectively, with 7 bases between them. Germline V gene lookup returns CDR1 MDHEN and CDR2 SYDVKM. The CDR3 here is CASSFYRQPQHF. For the CDR3, the DNA is TGTGCCAGCAGTTTCTACCGCCAGCCCCAGCATTTT.

The V and J genes are TRBV7-8 and TRBJ2-7; D ambiguous. Germline lookup yields CDR1 SGHVS and CDR2 FQNEAQ. The ends were cut back, 0 bases at V and 5 bases at J, with 8 bases in the middle. This CDR3 has 13 amino acids. CDR3 residues: CASSLALLHEQYF. The CDR3 DNA reads as TGTGCCAGCAGCTTAGCACTTCTCCACGAGCAGTACTTC.

This clonotype was seen many times. The chain carries TRBV29-1 and TRBJ2-1; D not certain. The V end lost 2 bases, the J end lost 16 bases, and 15 bases lay between the germline ends. CDR3 size: 11 residues. Per the germline V gene, CDR1 is SQVTM and CDR2 is ANQGSEA. In DNA form, the CDR3 reads TGCAGCGTTGAATATATGTCGAAGAGCTTCTTC. It codes for CSVEYMSKSFF.

This clonotype was seen more than once but under ten times. The V call is TRBV12-3 or TRBV12-4, the J call TRBJ1-5, with 7 positions matching TRBD1. The CDR3 is 13 amino acids. The V and J ends lost 5 bases and 9 bases, in that order; junction bases with no gene match: 7. Here the CDR3 DNA reads TGTGCCAGCAGTCCGGGACAGCCCGGGCCCCAGCATTTT. It translates to CASSPGQPGPQHF.

The chain carries TRBV29-1 and TRBJ1-2, with a weak D call TRBD1 (6 bases). Per the germline V gene, CDR1 is SQVTM and CDR2 is ANQGSEA. V was shortened by 4 bases and J by 3 bases, with 12 bases between the two germline ends. The CDR3 totals 13 residues. The CDR3 DNA follows: TGCAGCGTTGGAAGGGGGGCCGACTATGGCTACACCTTC. This gives the protein CSVGRGADYGYTF.

Here the CDR3 DNA reads TGTGCCAGCAGTTTTAAACTGGGGAATGAAGCTTTCTTT. Protein: CASSFKLGNEAFF. This sequence joins TRBV12-3 or TRBV12-4 and TRBJ1-1, with D hard to call. The CDR3 length is 13 residues. The V end was cut by 3 bases, the J end by 7 bases, with 12 bases between.

This clonotype occurred a few times. V is TRBV11-3 and J is TRBJ2-3; 10 bases agree with TRBD2. Germline CDR1 reads SGHNT; CDR2 reads YENEEA. Trimming cost V 6 bases and J 1 base; bases outside gene matches: 4. The length of the CDR3 is 15 residues. CDR3 in amino acids: CASRRGLAGTDTQYF. The CDR3 DNA is TGTGCCAGCAGACGAGGACTAGCGGGCACAGATACGCAGTATTTT.